A single sample is the source of the 16 T cell receptor beta chains below, sequenced in a study of T cell repertoires in aging, cancer and after chemotherapy. Rearranged V-D-J TRB sequences were amplified with a mixed TRB-A/B primer pool. TCRdb used MiXCR to reprocess the multiplex PCR reads, holding one entry per CDR3 protein. The table records some 1,300 distinct CDR3 sequences, approximately 31% of them present only once. Amplification of TCR beta used genomic DNA extracted from peripheral blood. The sequencing sample was made of blood. These receptors all stem from a human donor with a solid tumor.

This clonotype is medium-sized. CDR3 bases: TGTGCCATCAGTGAGTCCGTGTTGGCTAACTATGGCTACACCTTC. Translated: CAISESVLANYGYTF. The rearrangement links TRBV10-3 to TRBJ1-2; D ambiguous. This CDR3 is built from 15 residues. V was shortened by 0 bases and J by 0 bases, with 8 bases between the two germline ends. Germline V gives CDR1 ENHRY, CDR2 SYGVKD.

This clonotype is medium-sized. V gene TRBV24-1 combines with J gene TRBJ2-7; 11 bases map to TRBD1. The V segment lost 3 bases and the J segment 5 bases; nucleotides outside the gene matches: 5. CDR1 is KGHDR, CDR2 SFDVKD, per germline. The CDR3 totals 15 residues. CDR3 sequence: CATSDPGTGGNEQYF. In DNA form, the CDR3 reads TGTGCCACCAGTGATCCCGGGACAGGGGGTAACGAGCAGTACTTC.

This rearrangement joins TRBV12-3 or TRBV12-4 to TRBJ2-1; 11 bases are shared with TRBD2. The CDR3 has 18 amino acids. The ends lost 5 bases at V and 4 bases at J; junction bases unmatched: 13. CDR3 nucleotides: TGTGCCAGCAGTCCAGGACTAGCGGGCCCGTCGGGTTACAATGAGCAGTTCTTC. Amino acids: CASSPGLAGPSGYNEQFF.

This clonotype showed up just a few times. The rearrangement joins TRBV24-1 to TRBJ1-1; weak D call: TRBD1 (6 bases). The germline V and J ends were trimmed by 10 bases and 1 base, with 15 bases remaining between them. CDR1 and CDR2 from the germline V gene are KGHDR and SFDVKD. The CDR3 covers 14 residues. CDR3 loop: CATCRGAQNTEAFF. DNA for the CDR3: TGTGCCACATGTCGGGGGGCCCAGAACACTGAAGCTTTCTTT.

This clonotype counts as medium-sized. CDR3 region: CASSLRQGGPYEQYF. The CDR3 nucleotides are TGTGCCAGCAGTTTGAGACAGGGGGGACCCTACGAGCAGTACTTC. The V call is TRBV27, the J call TRBJ2-7; 9 positions agree with TRBD1. The J segment lost 2 bases and the V segment lost 3 bases, leaving 5 bases of the junction unmatched. Germline CDR1 is MNHEY and CDR2 is SMNVEV (reference sequence). The CDR3 contains 15 residues.

This clonotype is categorized as large. V usage is TRBV7-6 and J usage is TRBJ2-7; TRBD1 aligns across 10 bases. CDR3 length equals 15 residues. Trimming took 4 bases from V and 3 from J; bases not matched to a gene: 6. Germline V gene data show CDR1 as SGHVS and CDR2 as FNYEAQ. CDR3 in amino acids: CASSWGTGEGYEQYF. In DNA form, the CDR3 reads TGTGCCAGCAGCTGGGGGACAGGGGAGGGCTACGAGCAGTACTTC. Full variable domain (outside the CDR3, taken from reference TRBV7-6 and TRBJ2-7): GAGVSQSPRYKVTKRGQDVALRCDPISGHVSLYWYRQALGQGPEFLTYFNYEAQQDKSGLPNDRFSAERPEGSISTLTIQRTEQRDSAMYRCASSWGTGEGYEQYFGPGTRLTVT.

By frequency in the sample, this clonotype is medium-sized. The chain carries TRBV12-3 or TRBV12-4 and TRBJ1-2; 9 bases fit TRBD1. CDR3 length: 14 residues. The ends lost 2 bases at V and 7 bases at J; junction bases unmatched: 5. CDR3 in amino acids: CASSLNRGLVGYTF. The CDR3 DNA is TGTGCCAGCAGTTTAAACAGGGGGCTTGTTGGCTACACCTTC.

The gene calls are TRBV29-1 and TRBJ2-2; D is undetermined. The CDR3 length is 15 residues. Trimming shortened V by 6 bases and J by 0 bases, and 14 bases separated the two germline ends. The germline gives CDR1 SQVTM, CDR2 ANQGSEA. In nucleotides, the CDR3 is TGCAGCGTACGCGGACCGAATGCGAACACCGGGGAGCTGTTTTTT. Its protein product is CSVRGPNANTGELFF.

V gene TRBV29-1 combines with J gene TRBJ2-7; possibly TRBD2 for D (5 bases). Trimming cost V 4 bases and J 7 bases, with 14 bases left between them. This CDR3 is built from 12 residues. Germline CDR1 is SQVTM and CDR2 is ANQGSEA. The CDR3 is CSVGLQPGEQYF. In nucleotides, the CDR3 is TGCAGCGTTGGGCTTCAACCGGGGGAGCAGTACTTC.

This clonotype is labeled as large. This chain joins TRBV6-5 and TRBJ2-2; TRBD1 is a possible D gene (5 bases). V was pared by 1 base and J by 2 bases, with 11 bases between. Germline assignment: CDR1 MNHEY and CDR2 SVGAGI. This CDR3 is built from 16 residues. This CDR3 reads CASSYWRRTNTGELFF. CDR3 nucleotides: TGTGCCAGCAGTTACTGGCGTCGGACAAACACCGGGGAGCTGTTTTTT.

This clonotype rates as large. This sequence joins TRBV27 and TRBJ2-4; tentatively, D is TRBD1 or TRBD2 (6 bases each). Trimming stripped 2 bases from V and 0 bases from J, with 14 bases between. Germline V CDR1 and CDR2: MNHEY, SMNVEV (reference sequence). The CDR3 consists of 17 residues. CDR3 coding DNA: TGTGCCAGCAGTTTAGGCTGGGGGGCTTTAGCCAAAAACATTCAGTACTTC. Translating gives CASSLGWGALAKNIQYF.

This clonotype was seen a handful of times. This could be a read error, since a much larger clone is one nucleotide away. This chain uses TRBV7-2 with TRBJ1-5; D not certain. Germline assignment: CDR1 SGHTA and CDR2 FQGNSA. This CDR3 comprises 15 residues. V was shortened by 5 bases and J by 3 bases, with 14 bases between the two germline ends. The CDR3 bases are TGTGCCAGCAGCCCCAAAGGTGGGAACAATCAGCCCCAGCATTTT. Residues: CASSPKGGNNQPQHF.

This chain connects TRBV28 to TRBJ2-1, with D possibly matching TRBD2 (5 bases). Germline values: CDR1 MDHEN, CDR2 SYDVKM. The CDR3 is 13 residues long. Trimming removed 6 bases from V and 6 bases from J, with 12 bases in between. Here the CDR3 reads CASSPDWSNEQFF. DNA of the CDR3: TGTGCCAGCAGCCCGGACTGGAGCAATGAGCAGTTCTTC.

This clonotype is large by share. V gene TRBV11-1 combines with J gene TRBJ2-7, with TRBD1 matching over 7 bases. J lost 9 bases, V lost 1 base, and 15 bases had no gene match. Germline V gene sequence: CDR1 SGHAT, CDR2 FQDESV (reference sequence). This CDR3 spans 16 amino acids. The CDR3, as DNA: TGTGCCAGCAGCTTAGTTTTAGACAGGGCCGACCGGGGGCAGTACTTC. Its translation: CASSLVLDRADRGQYF. The full variable domain, in which reference TRBV11-1 and TRBJ2-7 provide the parts outside the CDR3, is EAEVAQSPRYKITEKSQAVAFWCDPISGHATLYWYRQILGQGPELLVQFQDESVVDDSQLPKDRFSAERLKGVDSTLKIQPAELGDSAMYLCASSLVLDRADRGQYFGPGTRLTVT.

By proportion, this clonotype is medium-sized. Here the CDR3 DNA reads TGTGCCAGCTCATCGACAGGGAACACTGAAGCTTTCTTT. Translation: CASSSTGNTEAFF. The chain carries TRBV18 and TRBJ1-1; TRBD1 might be the D (6 bases). Trimming left V 5 bases short and J 1 base short, with 8 bases between. The CDR3 runs 13 residues. Germline V gives CDR1 KGHSH, CDR2 LQKENI. Full variable domain (missing parts from reference TRBV18 and TRBJ1-1): NAGVMQNPRHLVRRRGQEARLRCSPMKGHSHVYWYRQLPEEGLKFMVYLQKENIIDESGMPKERFSAEFPKEGPSILRIQQVVRGDSAAYFCASSSTGNTEAFFGQGTRLTVV.

V gene TRBV7-2 combines with J gene TRBJ2-1; 9 bases match TRBD2. Germline trimming cut 3 bases from V and 0 bases from J; bases unmatched to any gene: 3. The germline CDR1 and CDR2 sequences are SGHTA and FQGNSA. This CDR3 contains 16 residues. The CDR3 DNA follows: TGTGCCAGCAGCTTGGGCGGGGGGGACTCCTACAATGAGCAGTTCTTC. Translating it yields CASSLGGGDSYNEQFF.